These 22 T cell receptor beta chains originate from one sample sequenced in a study of T cell clonality in common variable immunodeficiency. TCRdb's table, derived via immunoSEQ multiplex PCR, lists solely in-frame clones and lacks some. This sample has about 64,000 clones and no singletons, with about 1.7% in the ten largest. The material sequenced was peripheral blood mononuclear cells. All receptors come from a person between 18 and 75 years old in good health.

This clone has at least ten counts. Read coverage stops 3 residues before the CDR3 terminus; the germline J gene supplies the remainder. The chain has TRBV6-2 or TRBV6-3 and TRBJ1-3; D gene ambiguous. V was trimmed by 2 bases and J by 0 bases, leaving 14 bases between them. The CDR3 consists of 17 residues. Germline loops: CDR1 MNHEY, CDR2 SVGEGT. The DNA read from the CDR3 is TGTGCCAGCAGTTACGATCTGGGCAGCAGCTCTGGAAACACC. Translating it yields CASSYDLGSSSGNT. In full, the CDR3 reads CASSYDLGSSSGNTIYF.

This clone was observed at least ten times. The sequence runs out 3 residues before the end of the CDR3; the remainder is reconstructed from the germline J gene. The chain combines TRBV2 with TRBJ1-2, with a tentative D call TRBD1 (6 bases). From germline, CDR1 is SNHLY and CDR2 FYNNEI. The V end was cut by 4 bases, the J end by 5 bases, with 8 bases between. CDR3 length: 12 residues. The CDR3 is CASSATGYGYTF. The sequenced part of the CDR3 DNA is TGTGCCAGCAGTGCGACAGGATATGGC.

This clone showed up many times. The CDR3 end falls 3 residues outside the read, so it is completed with the germline J gene. The chain is built from TRBV28 and TRBJ2-2; 7 positions match TRBD2. Germline V gives CDR1 MDHEN, CDR2 SYDVKM. The junction had 10 bases not matched to a gene; V was cut back by 6 bases and J by 6 bases. The CDR3 runs to 15 residues. The covered CDR3 bases are TGTGCCAGCAGAAGGATGGCGGGAGCGGCCGGGGAG. This gives the protein CASRRMAGAAGE. The CDR3 reads in full as CASRRMAGAAGELFF. Combining the CDR3 with reference TRBV28 and TRBJ2-2 gives the whole variable domain DVKVTQSSRYLVKRTGEKVFLECVQDMDHENMFWYRQDPGLGLRLIYFSYDVKMKEKGDIPEGYSVSREKKERFSLILESASTNQTSMYLCASRRMAGAAGELFFGEGSRLTVL.

This clone appeared many times. The sequenced fragment ends 3 residues before the CDR3 boundary, so the rest is inferred from the germline J gene. The V and J genes are TRBV20-1 and TRBJ2-1, with TRBD1 matching over 7 bases. Germline trimming cut 4 bases from V and 5 bases from J; bases unmatched to any gene: 5. Germline-derived CDR1 and CDR2 are DFQATT and SNEGSKA (reference sequence). The CDR3 spans 13 residues. CDR3 loop: CSAISTGNNEQFF. The covered CDR3 bases are TGCAGTGCTATCTCGACAGGGAACAATGAG.

CDR3 sequence reads: CASSESGDTVVSPLHF. The CDR3 bases that were read are TGTGCCAGCAGTGAATCTGGGGACACGGTTGTCTCACCC. This chain joins TRBV2 and TRBJ1-6, with a weak D call TRBD1 (6 bases). The read finishes 3 residues shy of the CDR3 end, and the germline J gene is used to complete it. Trimming took 2 bases from V and 10 from J, leaving 18 bases between them. From germline, CDR1 is SNHLY and CDR2 FYNNEI. This CDR3 is built from 16 residues.

This clone was seen a few times. The sequence runs out 3 residues before the end of the CDR3; the remainder is reconstructed from the germline J gene. The genes are TRBV11-2 and TRBJ2-7; perhaps TRBD1 as D (5 bases). The V gene's germline CDR1 is SGHAT and CDR2 FQNNGV. Trimming shortened V by 0 bases and J by 0 bases, and 9 bases separated the two germline ends. The CDR3 loop spans 15 amino acids. The sequenced part of the CDR3 DNA is TGTGCCAGCAGCTTAGAAGGGGTTAACTCCTACGAG. Residues: CASSLEGVNSYE. The full CDR3 reads CASSLEGVNSYEQYF.

This clone occurred many times. The read ends 3 residues early relative to the CDR3; the germline J gene fills the gap. The rearrangement links TRBV20-1 to TRBJ2-7; 9 bases fit TRBD1. After removal of 4 bases from V and 3 bases from J, the junction contained 7 bases not matched to a gene. Germline V gene lookup returns CDR1 DFQATT and CDR2 SNEGSKA (reference sequence). The CDR3 spans 14 residues. The CDR3 here is CSAIGTDRGYEQYF. The CDR3 bases that were read are TGCAGTGCTATAGGGACGGACAGGGGCTACGAG.

This clone was observed at least ten times. The CDR3 is cut off 3 residues early in the read; its end comes from the germline J gene. The J gene is TRBJ2-7, the V gene TRBV18; TRBD1 matches 9 bases. The germline V gene has CDR1 KGHSH and CDR2 LQKENI. The CDR3 spans 17 residues. The V segment lost 6 bases and the J segment 0 bases; nucleotides outside the gene matches: 12. The chain's CDR3 is CASSSNPGQGYSYEQYF. CDR3 DNA, as far as it was read: TGTGCCAGCTCCTCCAATCCGGGACAGGGCTACTCCTACGAG.

This clone was detected ten times or more. The read falls 3 residues short of the CDR3 end, and the missing part is taken from the germline J gene. The rearrangement uses TRBV7-9 and TRBJ2-1; D may be TRBD1 (6 bases). Germline V gene lookup returns CDR1 SEHNR and CDR2 FQNEAQ (reference sequence). Trimming took 0 bases from V and 4 from J, leaving 10 bases between them. The CDR3 consists of 15 residues. The covered CDR3 bases are TGTGCCAGCAGCTTAGCGACAGGCTCGTACAATGAG. Amino acids: CASSLATGSYNE. From start to end, the CDR3 is CASSLATGSYNEQFF.

This clone was seen ten or more times. The CDR3 end falls 3 residues outside the read, so it is completed with the germline J gene. The chain joins TRBV6-4 to TRBJ2-1; TRBD2 matches at 16 bases. The trim removed 4 bases at V and 9 bases at J, leaving 6 bases unmatched. This CDR3 has 16 residues. Germline V gives CDR1 MRHNA, CDR2 SNTAGT. CDR3 bases read: TGTGCCAGCAGTGCCGGGACTAGCGGGAGGGTCTCTGAG. It is translated as CASSAGTSGRVSE. The full CDR3 protein is CASSAGTSGRVSEQFF.

This clone was seen ten or more times. The read stops 3 residues short of the end of the CDR3; the missing end is completed from the germline J gene. J is TRBJ2-1 and V is TRBV20-1; D is perhaps TRBD1 (6 bases). Germline CDR1 and CDR2: DFQATT and SNEGSKA (reference sequence). The CDR3 runs to 12 residues. Trimming pared 5 bases from V and 9 bases from J, leaving 14 bases between. The CDR3 spells CSASGPRGEQFF. The CDR3 DNA, read in part, is TGCAGTGCTTCTGGGCCCAGGGGTGAG.

This clone has ten or more counts. The read stops 3 residues short of the end of the CDR3; the missing end is completed from the germline J gene. V usage is TRBV5-1 and J usage is TRBJ2-7; possible D gene TRBD1, 6 bases. Between the trimmed V and J ends, which lost 0 bases and 2 bases, there was a span of 12 bases. Germline V lookup: CDR1 SGHRS, CDR2 YFSETQ. This CDR3 is built from 15 residues. CDR3 protein: CASSLVQGHTYEQYF. CDR3 bases read: TGCGCCAGCAGCTTGGTCCAGGGGCACACCTACGAG. The whole variable domain, filled in from reference TRBV5-1 and TRBJ2-7, reads KAGVTQTPRYLIKTRGQQVTLSCSPISGHRSVSWYQQTPGQGLQFLFEYFSETQRNKGNFPGRFSGRQFSNSRSEMNVSTLELGDSALYLCASSLVQGHTYEQYFGPGTRLTVT.

This clone was seen ten or more times. The read comes to an end 3 residues before the CDR3 does, leaving the germline J gene to fill in the end. This rearrangement joins TRBV20-1 to TRBJ2-7, with 8 bases fitting TRBD1. V gave up 3 bases and J gave up 5 bases; unmatched junction bases: 3. The germline gives CDR1 DFQATT, CDR2 SNEGSKA (reference sequence). The CDR3 runs to 12 residues. The CDR3 sequence is CSARAGGDEQYF. The covered CDR3 bases are TGCAGTGCTAGGGCAGGGGGCGACGAG.

This clone was detected ten times or more. The read is 3 residues too short to cover the CDR3 end, so that end is filled in from the germline J gene. The V and J genes are TRBV5-4 and TRBJ2-6; D is ambiguous. The V end lost 4 bases, the J end lost 0 bases, and 5 bases lay between the germline ends. This CDR3 region has 14 residues. Germline CDR1 is SGHNT and CDR2 is YYREEE (reference sequence). The CDR3 sequence: CASSHSSGANVLTF. The DNA read from the CDR3 is TGTGCCAGCAGCCACAGCTCTGGGGCCAACGTC.

This clone was seen at least ten times. CDR3 bases read: TGTGCCAGCTCACCGCCTACAGAGTACACTGAA. It yields the protein CASSPPTEYTE. The entire CDR3 is CASSPPTEYTEAFF. This chain connects TRBV18 to TRBJ1-1; no definite D call. Read coverage stops 3 residues before the CDR3 terminus; the germline J gene supplies the remainder. The V gene's germline CDR1 is KGHSH and CDR2 LQKENI. CDR3 length equals 14 residues. V was clipped by 3 bases and J by 3 bases, with 11 bases between them.

This clone was recorded many times. The sequenced fragment ends 3 residues before the CDR3 boundary, so the rest is inferred from the germline J gene. This rearrangement joins TRBV2 to TRBJ2-1, with 8 bases identical to TRBD1. Per germline, CDR1 SNHLY and CDR2 FYNNEI. Losses at the gene ends were 2 bases for V and 8 bases for J; bases not matched to a gene: 8. This CDR3 region has 15 residues. This CDR3 reads CASSEIETGVYEQFF. The DNA read from the CDR3 is TGTGCCAGCAGTGAAATCGAGACAGGGGTTTATGAG.

Comments on this clone: Read coverage stops 3 residues before the CDR3 terminus; the germline J gene supplies the remainder. The chain employs TRBV5-1 and TRBJ2-7; the D gene is possibly TRBD1 (7 bases). This CDR3 is built from 13 residues. The germline V and J ends were trimmed by 6 bases and 4 bases, with 14 bases remaining between them. Germline V gene sequence: CDR1 SGHRS, CDR2 YFSETQ. CDR3 DNA, as far as it was read: TGCGCCAGCATGCGGGCAGGGGGGTACGAG. It specifies CASMRAGGYE. The full CDR3 sequence reads CASMRAGGYEQYF.

This clone occurred many times. The sequenced fragment ends 3 residues before the CDR3 boundary, so the rest is inferred from the germline J gene. The chain is built from TRBV12-3 or TRBV12-4 and TRBJ1-5, with D possibly matching TRBD1 (6 bases). This CDR3 is 15 amino acids long. V lost 2 bases and J lost 7, with 15 bases in between. CDR3 loop: CASSLRRGGGQPQHF. The sequenced part of the CDR3 DNA is TGTGCCAGCAGTTTAAGGAGGGGGGGCGGCCAGCCC.

This clone has at least ten counts. Sequencing ends 3 residues short of the CDR3 end; the germline J gene provides the rest. The genes are TRBV18 and TRBJ2-3; no clear D gene. V lost 1 base and J lost 5, with 10 bases in between. The CDR3 is made up of 14 amino acids. CDR1 KGHSH and CDR2 LQKENI come from the germline V gene. CDR3 sequence: CASSPRAHKDTQYF. The part of the CDR3 DNA that was read is TGTGCCAGCTCACCACGGGCTCATAAAGATACG.

This clone showed up many times. With the read ending 3 residues before the CDR3 end, the germline J gene is used to fill in that end. This rearrangement joins TRBV7-2 to TRBJ1-2; 9 bases are a match to TRBD1. Trimming cost V 5 bases and J 3 bases; bases outside gene matches: 7. The CDR3 totals 15 residues. Germline V CDR1 and CDR2: SGHTA, FQGNSA. The sequenced CDR3 bases are TGTGCCAGCAGCCCCACGGGGGACAGGGACTATGGC. Its protein is CASSPTGDRDYG. The complete CDR3 reads CASSPTGDRDYGYTF. The whole variable domain, remainder taken from reference TRBV7-2 and TRBJ1-2, is GAGVSQSPSNKVTEKGKDVELRCDPISGHTALYWYRQSLGQGLEFLIYFQGNSAPDKSGLPSDRFSAERTGGSVSTLTIQRTQQEDSAVYLCASSPTGDRDYGYTFGSGTRLTVV.

This clone has ten or more counts. The CDR3 end is not reached by the read, which stops 3 residues before it; the germline J gene fills it in. The rearrangement joins TRBV11-2 to TRBJ2-1; the D gene is possibly TRBD1 (6 bases). Germline V gene sequence: CDR1 SGHAT, CDR2 FQNNGV. CDR3 length: 15 residues. The V end lost 7 bases, the J end lost 0 bases, and 13 bases lay between the germline ends. The sequenced part of the CDR3 DNA is TGTGCCAGCACCCCAAAGGGGGACTCCTACAATGAG. This sequence encodes CASTPKGDSYNE. In full, the CDR3 reads CASTPKGDSYNEQFF.

This clone was detected many times. Read sequence stops 3 residues before the CDR3 end, and the germline J gene provides the missing end. V is TRBV7-8 and J is TRBJ2-2; TRBD2 is a possible D gene (5 bases). CDR3 size: 15 residues. CDR1 SGHVS and CDR2 FQNEAQ come from the germline V gene. Trimming stripped 5 bases from V and 4 bases from J, with 14 bases between. Incomplete CDR3 DNA: TGTGCCAGCAGCCAAATCGACTACCCCACCGGGGAG. It encodes CASSQIDYPTGE. The full CDR3 reads CASSQIDYPTGELFF.